A selection of T cell receptor beta chains follows, all from one sample in a study of human T cells and chemical hapten exposure. A single record per CDR3 protein comes from TCRdb applying MiXCR to the RACE reads. Of fewer than 85,000 distinct CDR3 sequences in the sample, around 9.6% were seen once. Sequencing used whole blood, obtained in connection with sensitization to the hapten diphenylcyclopropenone (DPC). The receptors originated from a woman in her thirties with alopecia areata. Some clones in this sample may be carry-over from other donors' samples. Each CDR3 is given with its conserved first and last residue. The D gene is left open where the match is weak. Size values are once, few and many counts, or a class for expanded clones, and some rows have none.

CDR3aa,CDR3nt,j_gene,abundance,d_gene,v_gene
CAISDSSYGYTF,TGTGCCATCAGTGATTCCAGCTATGGCTACACCTTC,TRBJ1-2,-,-,TRBV10-3
CASSQPRTGRNTEAFF,TGCGCCAGCAGTCAACCCCGGACGGGACGGAACACTGAAGCTTTCTTT,TRBJ1-1,many,-,TRBV23-1
CASSWPDTNEKLFF,TGTGCCAGCAGTTGGCCGGATACTAATGAAAAACTGTTTTTT,TRBJ1-4,many,-,TRBV6-2/TRBV6-3
CASSFRSSGLTDTQYF,TGCGCCAGCAGCTTTAGGTCTAGCGGCCTCACAGATACGCAGTATTTT,TRBJ2-3,few,TRBD2,TRBV5-1
CSATTLGRSTDTQYF,TGCAGTGCCACTACCTTGGGCCGTAGCACAGATACGCAGTATTTT,TRBJ2-3,few,-,TRBV20-1
CASRTGTSGNTIYF,TGTGCCAGCAGGACAGGGACCTCTGGAAACACCATATATTTT,TRBJ1-3,-,TRBD1,TRBV28
CATGTLVGYEQYF,TGTGCCACCGGAACCCTGGTGGGGTACGAGCAGTACTTC,TRBJ2-7,many,-,TRBV6-1
CASSLVWSTEAFF,TGTGCCAGCAGCTTAGTCTGGAGCACTGAAGCTTTCTTT,TRBJ1-1,-,-,TRBV7-2
CASSVAQDEQFF,TGTGCCAGCAGCGTAGCACAGGATGAGCAGTTCTTC,TRBJ2-1,many,-,TRBV9
CASSQRGGEKLFF,TGTGCCAGCAGCCAGAGGGGAGGTGAAAAACTGTTTTTT,TRBJ1-4,few,-,TRBV3-1
CASSFKANTEAFF,TGTGCCAGCAGCTTCAAGGCGAACACTGAAGCTTTCTTT,TRBJ1-1,many,-,TRBV7-3
CASSLGLVSEQYF,TGCGCCAGCAGCTTGGGGCTGGTGAGTGAGCAGTACTTC,TRBJ2-7,many,-,TRBV5-1
CASSIYNEQFF,TGTGCCAGCAGTATCTACAATGAGCAGTTCTTC,TRBJ2-1,many,-,TRBV2
CASSVESGSSSYNEQFF,TGTGCCAGCAGCGTAGAAAGCGGGTCCTCCTCCTACAATGAGCAGTTCTTC,TRBJ2-1,many,-,TRBV9
CASSLYVPGYEQYF,TGTGCCAGCAGCCTCTACGTTCCGGGGTACGAGCAGTACTTC,TRBJ2-7,many,-,TRBV6-2/TRBV6-3
CSTDRVEAFF,TGCAGCACAGACAGGGTCGAAGCTTTCTTT,TRBJ1-1,many,TRBD1,TRBV29-1
CASSTGTGLSNQPQHF,TGTGCCAGTAGTACGGGGACAGGCCTTAGCAATCAGCCCCAGCATTTT,TRBJ1-5,many,TRBD1,TRBV19
CASSLGGTTGETQYF,TGTGCCAGCAGCTTAGGCGGGACTACCGGGGAGACCCAGTACTTC,TRBJ2-5,many,TRBD2,TRBV7-8
CASSLHGYTF,TGTGCCAGCAGCTTACATGGCTACACCTTC,TRBJ1-2,-,-,TRBV7-9
CASSQFFGQGISNTEAFF,TGTGCCAGCAGCCAATTCTTCGGACAGGGGATCTCGAACACTGAAGCTTTCTTT,TRBJ1-1,many,TRBD1,TRBV3-1
CASSWASRGQSAEAFF,TGCGCCAGCAGCTGGGCTTCCAGGGGGCAGAGCGCTGAAGCTTTCTTT,TRBJ1-1,few,TRBD1,TRBV5-1
CSARRDRQETQYF,TGCAGCGCCCGAAGGGACAGACAAGAGACCCAGTACTTC,TRBJ2-5,few,TRBD1,TRBV29-1
CASRGDGNQPQHF,TGTGCCAGCCGGGGGGATGGCAATCAGCCCCAGCATTTT,TRBJ1-5,few,-,TRBV28
CASSFTPDRAFRYEQYF,TGCGCCAGCAGCTTCACCCCGGACAGGGCCTTTAGGTACGAGCAGTACTTC,TRBJ2-7,many,TRBD1,TRBV5-1
CASSYPETYLTEAFF,TGTGCCAGCAGTTACCCCGAGACATATCTCACTGAAGCTTTCTTT,TRBJ1-1,many,-,TRBV6-2/TRBV6-3
CASSRGQQETQYF,TGTGCCAGCAGCCGTGGACAGCAAGAGACCCAGTACTTC,TRBJ2-5,few,-,TRBV7-2
CSASRFDGTEYGYTF,TGCAGTGCTAGTAGGTTCGACGGGACAGAGTATGGCTACACCTTC,TRBJ1-2,many,TRBD1,TRBV20-1
CASSQESWDTQYF,TGCGCCAGCAGCCAAGAGTCGTGGGATACGCAGTATTTT,TRBJ2-3,-,-,TRBV4-3
CASSAQRDTGELFF,TGTGCCAGCAGTGCTCAGCGAGACACCGGGGAGCTGTTTTTT,TRBJ2-2,many,-,TRBV2
CASSPNPTGFGNQPQHF,TGTGCCAGCTCCCCTAATCCGACAGGGTTCGGCAATCAGCCCCAGCATTTT,TRBJ1-5,-,TRBD1,TRBV18
CVSSLTISYNEQFF,TGTGTCAGCAGTTTGACAATCTCCTACAATGAGCAGTTCTTC,TRBJ2-1,-,-,TRBV27
CASSTNTPGQGGEKLFF,TGTGCCAGCAGTACGAATACTCCGGGACAGGGGGGAGAAAAACTGTTTTTT,TRBJ1-4,many,TRBD1,TRBV12-3/TRBV12-4
CSVMAGALNTEAFF,TGCAGCGTTATGGCAGGGGCGTTGAACACTGAAGCTTTCTTT,TRBJ1-1,few,-,TRBV29-1
CASSQGYGEQYF,TGTGCCAGCAGCCAAGGTTATGGGGAGCAGTACTTC,TRBJ2-7,many,-,TRBV3-1
CASSLYRTEAFF,TGTGCCAGCAGTTTATACAGGACTGAAGCTTTCTTT,TRBJ1-1,once,-,TRBV28
CASIPGLINTGELFF,TGTGCCAGCATCCCGGGACTGATTAACACCGGGGAGCTGTTTTTT,TRBJ2-2,few,-,TRBV12-3/TRBV12-4
CASSLSSNQPQHF,TGTGCCAGCAGTTTGAGTAGCAATCAGCCCCAGCATTTT,TRBJ1-5,many,-,TRBV6-6
CASSLGVANTGELFF,TGTGCCAGCAGCCTGGGAGTCGCGAACACCGGGGAGCTGTTTTTT,TRBJ2-2,-,-,TRBV11-3
CASSFRAVRGTEAFF,TGTGCCAGCAGTTTTCGGGCCGTCCGAGGAACTGAAGCTTTCTTT,TRBJ1-1,-,-,TRBV12-3/TRBV12-4
CASSGGRDRRSRPQHF,TGTGCCAGCTCAGGGGGCCGGGACAGGAGATCCCGGCCCCAGCATTTT,TRBJ1-5,few,TRBD1,TRBV18